This paragraph reports one TCR beta chain. Methods used by the authors: For nucleated cells, counts were estimated from reference gene primer amplification. Sequencing was performed with immunoSEQ multiplex PCR; in TCRdb, only in-frame clones are kept and a portion is missing. V and J calls plus clone size are reproduced from that table; the DNA served to infer D and trimming. The sample records roughly 100,000 clones, 80% to 90% being singletons. This sample was taken from a study of blood T cell repertoires in COVID-19. There are 16 residues in the CDR3. The trim removed 1 base at V and 1 base at J, leaving 2 bases unmatched. Looked up from germline, CDR1 is SEHNR and CDR2 is FQNEAQ (reference sequence).

Sequences were obtained from peripheral blood. This TCR was sampled from an elderly man with COVID-19, enrolled during active disease. V gene TRBV7-9 combines with J gene TRBJ2-2, with TRBD2 matching 8 bases. CDR3 coding DNA: TGTGCCAGCAGCTTAGGGCTAGCGGGGAACACCGGGGAGCTGTTTTTT. Translation gives CASSLGLAGNTGELFF.